This TCR beta chain appears in the sequencing data of a study of cytomegalovirus exposure and HLA in healthy donors. Method: immunoSEQ multiplex PCR; TCRdb's copy keeps in-frame clones and lacks some. In the table there are 160,000 or so clones, roughly 83% of which are singletons. The clonotype comes from a man aged 25-45 years in good health and CMV-seropositive. Specimen: PBMCs.

CDR3 residues: CASSPGGHSPLHF. The CDR3 nucleotides are TGTGCCAGCAGCCCCGGGGGTCATTCACCCCTCCACTTT. The chain links TRBV7-2 to TRBJ1-6; maybe TRBD1 (5 bases). Looked up from germline, CDR1 is SGHTA and CDR2 is FQGNSA. V lost 5 bases and J 8 bases, leaving 10 bases between the germline ends. This CDR3 has 13 amino acids.